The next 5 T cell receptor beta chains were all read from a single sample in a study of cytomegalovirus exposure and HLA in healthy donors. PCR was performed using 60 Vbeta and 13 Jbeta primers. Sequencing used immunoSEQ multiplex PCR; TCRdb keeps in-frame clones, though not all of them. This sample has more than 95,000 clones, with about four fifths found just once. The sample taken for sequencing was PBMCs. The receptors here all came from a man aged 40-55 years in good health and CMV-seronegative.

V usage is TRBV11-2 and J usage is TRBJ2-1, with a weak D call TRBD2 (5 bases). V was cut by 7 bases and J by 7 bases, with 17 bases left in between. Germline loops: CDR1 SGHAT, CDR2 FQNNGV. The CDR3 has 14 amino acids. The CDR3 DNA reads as TGTGCCAGCAACGAGGGTCTGATTCGAAATGAGCAGTTCTTC. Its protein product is CASNEGLIRNEQFF.

The CDR3 nucleotides are TGTGCCATCAGTGAGACGAGACAGGACTACTATGGCTACACCTTC. Protein: CAISETRQDYYGYTF. The genes are TRBV10-3 and TRBJ1-2, with D perhaps matching TRBD1 (6 bases). V was clipped by 2 bases and J by 3 bases, with 13 bases between them. Per germline, CDR1 ENHRY and CDR2 SYGVKD. The CDR3 runs to 15 residues.

The CDR3 is CASSPRLEAEAFF. The CDR3 bases are TGTGCCAGCAGTCCGCGATTGGAGGCTGAAGCTTTCTTT. The rearrangement links TRBV27 to TRBJ1-1; D unresolved. V was cut by 5 bases and J by 6 bases, with 13 bases left in between. CDR3 size: 13 residues. Germline lookup yields CDR1 MNHEY and CDR2 SMNVEV (reference sequence).

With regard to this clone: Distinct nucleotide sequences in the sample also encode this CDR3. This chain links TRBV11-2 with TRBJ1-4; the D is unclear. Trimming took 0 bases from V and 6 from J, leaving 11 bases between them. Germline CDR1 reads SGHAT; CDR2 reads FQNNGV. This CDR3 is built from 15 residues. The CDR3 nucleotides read TGTGCCAGCAGCTTAGAGGCAGGAGGTGATGAAAAACTGTTTTTT. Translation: CASSLEAGGDEKLFF.

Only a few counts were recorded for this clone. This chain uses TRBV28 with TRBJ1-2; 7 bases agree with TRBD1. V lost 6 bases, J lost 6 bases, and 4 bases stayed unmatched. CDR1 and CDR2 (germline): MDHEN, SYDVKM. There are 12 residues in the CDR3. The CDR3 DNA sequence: TGTGCCAGCAGAACAGGGGCCCATGGCTACACCTTC. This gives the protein CASRTGAHGYTF.